The 32 T cell receptor beta chains listed next were all sequenced from one sample in a study of T cells in pancreatic ductal adenocarcinoma. Selected pancreatic ductal adenocarcinoma patients had undergone surgery without neoadjuvant therapy. Only in-frame clones appear in the TCRdb table, and some are missing; sequencing was by immunoSEQ multiplex PCR. The sample yields about 97,000 clones, nearly 95% seen once. Sequencing was performed on PBMCs. The source is a human donor with pancreatic ductal adenocarcinoma.

The chain couples TRBV7-9 to TRBJ2-1; 15 positions agree with TRBD2. The CDR3 is 18 amino acids. Trimming took 0 bases from V and 5 from J; bases not matched to a gene: 5. Germline CDR1 SEHNR, CDR2 FQNEAQ (reference sequence). The CDR3 loop is CASSLAGLAGGYNNEQFF. The CDR3 region has the DNA TGTGCCAGCAGCTTAGCTGGACTAGCGGGAGGGTATAACAATGAGCAGTTCTTC.

This clone was seen a single time. J is TRBJ2-1 and V is TRBV11-3; TRBD2 matches 9 bases. V lost 5 bases and J lost 4; bases outside the gene matches: 6. The germline CDR1 and CDR2 sequences are SGHNT and YENEEA. The CDR3 extends over 15 amino acids. CDR3 in DNA: TGTGCCAGCAGCGTGGGACTAGCCCTATACAATGAGCAGTTCTTC. This codes for CASSVGLALYNEQFF.

This clone was counted between two and nine times. The DNA of the CDR3 is TGTGCCAGCAGTTTAATACGCACAGGGGGCGAAGAAGATGGTGAGCAGTTCTTC. This sequence encodes CASSLIRTGGEEDGEQFF. The J gene is TRBJ2-1, the V gene TRBV27, with 9 bases that match TRBD1. The CDR3 loop spans 18 amino acids. The germline V gene encodes CDR1 MNHEY and CDR2 SMNVEV (reference sequence). The V gene end was trimmed by 2 bases and the J gene end by 9 bases; junction bases not matched to a gene: 17.

The rearrangement uses TRBV7-9 and TRBJ2-7; no reliable D call. V lost 4 bases and J 7 bases, leaving 14 bases between the germline ends. In germline, CDR1 is SEHNR, CDR2 FQNEAQ (reference sequence). The CDR3 length is 13 residues. CDR3: CASSSQEVGEQYF. DNA for the CDR3: TGTGCCAGCAGCTCCCAGGAAGTTGGGGAGCAGTACTTC.

This chain's CDR3 is CASSTGTGGLTPPYEQYF. DNA of the CDR3: TGTGCCAGCAGTACGGGGACAGGGGGGTTAACCCCTCCCTACGAGCAGTACTTC. The genes are TRBV28 and TRBJ2-7; 11 bases line up with TRBD1. Germline trimming cut 5 bases from V and 2 bases from J; bases unmatched to any gene: 14. Germline V gene sequence: CDR1 MDHEN, CDR2 SYDVKM. This CDR3 comprises 18 residues.

This chain joins TRBV6-6 and TRBJ1-1; no clear D gene. CDR1 and CDR2 (germline): MNHNY, SVGAGI (reference sequence). This CDR3 is 14 amino acids long. The V end was cut by 2 bases, the J end by 1 base, with 8 bases between. The CDR3 region is CASSYDARNTEAFF. The CDR3 DNA sequence: TGTGCCAGCAGTTACGATGCGAGGAACACTGAAGCTTTCTTT.

The V gene is TRBV19, the J gene TRBJ2-7; 7 positions agree with TRBD2. With V trimmed by 5 bases and J by 5 bases, 12 bases remained unmatched. CDR1 and CDR2 (germline): LNHDA, SQIVND (reference sequence). This CDR3 has 15 amino acids. This chain's CDR3 is CASSQSLGSGNEQYF. CDR3 DNA: TGTGCCAGTAGTCAAAGCCTCGGGAGCGGGAACGAGCAGTACTTC.

The V and J genes are TRBV28 and TRBJ1-4, with D hard to call. The CDR3 sequence is 13 residues long. The V gene lost 2 bases and the J gene lost 8 bases, with 9 bases spanning the gap. Germline-derived CDR1 and CDR2 are MDHEN and SYDVKM. In DNA, the CDR3 is TGTGCCAGCAGTTTAATACAGATCGAAAAACTGTTTTTT. Encoded protein: CASSLIQIEKLFF.

The CDR3 coding sequence is TGTGCCTGGAGTGTAGGAGTTGAGCAGTTCTTC. This gives the protein CAWSVGVEQFF. The rearrangement links TRBV30 to TRBJ2-1, with D uncertain. The CDR3 is 11 amino acids. Trimming stripped 0 bases from V and 9 bases from J, with 6 bases between. Germline CDR1 reads GTSNPN; CDR2 reads SVGIG (reference sequence). Supplemented by reference TRBV30 and TRBJ2-1, the full variable domain reads SQTIHQWPATLVQPVGSPLSLECTVEGTSNPNLYWYRQAAGRGLQLLFYSVGIGQISSEVPQNLSASRPQDRQFILSSKKLLLSDSGFYLCAWSVGVEQFFGPGTRLTVL.

The CDR3 coding sequence is TGTGCCAGCAGCTCCGGGACAGCCTACTCTATGGGCTACACCTTC. Translation gives CASSSGTAYSMGYTF. The rearrangement links TRBV7-9 to TRBJ1-2; 7 positions agree with TRBD1. Germline CDR1 reads SEHNR; CDR2 reads FQNEAQ (reference sequence). The CDR3 consists of 15 residues. The junction had 13 bases not matched to a gene; V was cut back by 4 bases and J by 8 bases. Complete variable domain (other parts from reference TRBV7-9 and TRBJ1-2): DTGVSQNPRHKITKRGQNVTFRCDPISEHNRLYWYRQTLGQGPEFLTYFQNEAQLEKSRLLSDRFSAERPKGSFSTLEIQRTEQGDSAMYLCASSSGTAYSMGYTFGSGTRLTVV.

On this clone: One junction end disagrees with the germline gene, perhaps due to a read error. V usage is TRBV5-1 and J usage is TRBJ2-7; possible D gene TRBD1, 6 bases. The CDR3 has 12 amino acids. CDR1 and CDR2 (germline): SGHRS, YFSETQ. The CDR3 DNA follows: TGTGCCAGCAGCAGGACAGAGTACGAGCAGTACTTC. Translated: CASSRTEYEQYF.

V and J are TRBV27 and TRBJ2-7, with D unclear. The CDR3 is 14 amino acids. From germline, CDR1 is MNHEY and CDR2 SMNVEV (reference sequence). V was clipped by 3 bases and J by 3 bases, with 12 bases between them. The CDR3 region is CASSFKGRLYEQYF. The CDR3 DNA reads TGTGCCAGCAGTTTTAAAGGAAGACTCTACGAGCAGTACTTC.

The DNA of the CDR3 is TGTGCCAGCAGTTTTGAGGACAGGGCAGCTTTCTTT. It codes for CASSFEDRAAFF. The chain employs TRBV28 and TRBJ1-1; 8 nucleotides align to TRBD1. The CDR3 spans 12 residues. Unmatched junction bases numbered 4, after V lost 3 bases and J lost 10 bases. Germline V gives CDR1 MDHEN, CDR2 SYDVKM.

Only one count was recorded for this clone. The chain uses TRBV11-2 and TRBJ2-7, with TRBD2 as a possible D gene (6 bases). This CDR3 contains 14 residues. Germline-derived CDR1 and CDR2 are SGHAT and FQNNGV. V lost 3 bases and J 0 bases, leaving 9 bases between the germline ends. The CDR3 here is CASSLGLSSYEQYF. CDR3 sequence (DNA): TGTGCCAGCAGCTTGGGACTGAGCTCCTACGAGCAGTACTTC.

The rearrangement uses TRBV28 and TRBJ1-2, with D perhaps matching TRBD1 (5 bases). CDR3 size: 15 residues. Trimming left V 5 bases short and J 0 bases short, with 13 bases between. The germline V gene encodes CDR1 MDHEN and CDR2 SYDVKM. The CDR3 DNA reads TGTGCCAGCAGTCGGGGACTCCTAACTAACTATGGCTACACCTTC. Its protein product is CASSRGLLTNYGYTF.

The chain combines TRBV2 with TRBJ2-3; TRBD2 matches at 13 bases. The length of the CDR3 is 17 residues. The junction had 10 bases not matched to a gene; V was cut back by 7 bases and J by 3 bases. Germline V CDR1 and CDR2: SNHLY, FYNNEI. The CDR3 loop is CASKTRTSGRKTDTQYF. CDR3 bases: TGTGCCAGCAAAACCAGGACTAGCGGGAGAAAGACAGATACGCAGTATTTT. Looking up the rest from reference TRBV2 and TRBJ2-3 gives the full variable domain: EPEVTQTPSHQVTQMGQEVILRCVPISNHLYFYWYRQILGQKVEFLVSFYNNEISEKSEIFDDQFSVERPDGSNFTLKIRSTKLEDSAMYFCASKTRTSGRKTDTQYFGPGTRLTVL.

The V and J genes are TRBV27 and TRBJ1-5; TRBD1 is a possible D gene (6 bases). This CDR3 contains 13 residues. With 4 bases removed from V and 3 bases from J, the gap between germline ends came to 7 bases. Per germline, CDR1 MNHEY and CDR2 SMNVEV (reference sequence). The CDR3 DNA is TGTGCCAGCAGTTGGGGGCCCAATCAGCCCCAGCATTTT. Residues: CASSWGPNQPQHF.

The chain employs TRBV7-3 and TRBJ2-1, with a tentative D call TRBD1 (6 bases). The CDR3 has 13 residues. Germline CDR1 and CDR2: SGHTA and FQGTGA. V was pared by 1 base and J by 8 bases, with 9 bases between. The CDR3 DNA follows: TGTGCCAGCAGCTTAAACAGGGACCATGAGCAGTTCTTC. This encodes CASSLNRDHEQFF.

The rearrangement links TRBV2 to TRBJ2-1; 10 bases agree with TRBD1. This CDR3 is 15 amino acids long. Trimming cost V 6 bases and J 6 bases; bases outside gene matches: 8. Germline-derived CDR1 and CDR2 are SNHLY and FYNNEI. This chain's CDR3 is CASRTGTGEGNEQFF. CDR3 coding DNA: TGTGCCAGCAGGACCGGGACAGGGGAGGGCAATGAGCAGTTCTTC.

The chain combines TRBV6-6 with TRBJ2-5; 10 bases are shared with TRBD1. CDR1 is MNHNY, CDR2 SVGAGI, per germline (reference sequence). CDR3 length: 16 amino acids. With 0 bases clipped from V and 8 bases from J, the junction kept 9 bases outside the gene matches. CDR3 coding DNA: TGTGCCAGCAGTTACTCGAGTGGGACAGGGGTCGGAACCCAGTACTTC. This translates into CASSYSSGTGVGTQYF.

The chain couples TRBV21-1 to TRBJ1-3; TRBD1 is the table's D call and was not checked against the DNA. TRBV21-1 has pseudogene status. The CDR3 is made up of 13 amino acids. The CDR3 DNA follows: TGTGCCAGCAGCAGGACAGGGAGAAACACCATATATTTT. Amino acids: CASSRTGRNTIYF.

The chain links TRBV30 to TRBJ2-7; 7 bases align to TRBD2. The CDR3 extends over 14 amino acids. Per germline, CDR1 GTSNPN and CDR2 SVGIG (reference sequence). The V and J ends lost 2 bases and 4 bases, in that order; junction bases with no gene match: 8. The CDR3 reads CAWSLGGSRYEQYF. In DNA, the CDR3 is TGTGCCTGGAGTCTTGGCGGGAGTCGTTACGAGCAGTACTTC.

The rearrangement links TRBV5-1 to TRBJ2-5; a weak D match, TRBD2 (6 bases). The germline V gene encodes CDR1 SGHRS and CDR2 YFSETQ. This CDR3 has 15 amino acids. Trimming stripped 2 bases from V and 2 bases from J, with 13 bases between. The CDR3 DNA reads TGCGCCAGCAGCTTCTTACCGGGAGCACAAGAGACCCAGTACTTC. Its protein is CASSFLPGAQETQYF.

This clone appeared once. The chain links TRBV2 to TRBJ2-7, with a possible D match to TRBD1 (5 bases). Looked up from germline, CDR1 is SNHLY and CDR2 is FYNNEI. The CDR3 has 14 residues. The V gene lost 9 bases and the J gene lost 6 bases, with 21 bases spanning the gap. This chain's CDR3 is CASSTGKPRAEQYF. The CDR3, as DNA: TGTGCCAGTAGTACAGGAAAACCTAGAGCCGAGCAGTACTTC.

This clone has only one observation. The CDR3 nucleotides read TGTGCCAGCAGCGAGACGGGACAGGGGATCGAGACCCAGTACTTC. This translates into CASSETGQGIETQYF. This chain joins TRBV7-9 and TRBJ2-5, with 10 bases aligning to TRBD1. The germline V gene has CDR1 SEHNR and CDR2 FQNEAQ (reference sequence). The CDR3 is made up of 15 amino acids. The junction had 8 bases not matched to a gene; V was cut back by 5 bases and J by 5 bases.

The J gene is TRBJ2-7, the V gene TRBV5-1; possible D gene TRBD1, 6 bases. The germline V and J ends were trimmed by 6 bases and 0 bases, with 16 bases remaining between them. This CDR3 contains 15 residues. The germline V gene encodes CDR1 SGHRS and CDR2 YFSETQ. The CDR3 bases are TGCGCCAGCAAGGGGACATCGATGAACTCCTACGAGCAGTACTTC. This codes for CASKGTSMNSYEQYF.

J is TRBJ2-5 and V is TRBV9; 10 bases are shared with TRBD2. The CDR3 spans 19 residues. V lost 0 bases and J lost 1; bases outside the gene matches: 12. In germline, CDR1 is SGDLS, CDR2 YYNGEE. This chain's CDR3 is CASSVAAGAGLAVQETQYF. Written as DNA, the CDR3 is TGTGCCAGCAGCGTAGCCGCAGGGGCAGGACTAGCGGTCCAAGAGACCCAGTACTTC.

This chain links TRBV28 with TRBJ2-5; TRBD2 might be the D (6 bases). The V and J ends lost 2 bases and 4 bases respectively, with 11 bases between them. The CDR3 runs 14 residues. CDR1 MDHEN and CDR2 SYDVKM come from the germline V gene. The CDR3 sequence is CASSLPSGRETQYF. CDR3 bases: TGTGCCAGCAGTTTACCCTCCGGGAGAGAGACCCAGTACTTC. Complete variable domain (other parts from reference TRBV28 and TRBJ2-5): DVKVTQSSRYLVKRTGEKVFLECVQDMDHENMFWYRQDPGLGLRLIYFSYDVKMKEKGDIPEGYSVSREKKERFSLILESASTNQTSMYLCASSLPSGRETQYFGPGTRLLVL.

The gene calls are TRBV6-1 and TRBJ2-7, with 9 bases fitting TRBD2. V shed 4 bases, J shed 5 bases, and the junction held 18 bases outside the gene matches. This CDR3 is 18 amino acids long. Germline loops: CDR1 MNHNS, CDR2 SASEGT. This CDR3 is CASSGHAPHRSGSHEQYF. In nucleotides, the CDR3 is TGTGCCAGCAGTGGTCATGCCCCCCACCGTAGCGGGAGTCACGAGCAGTACTTC.

This clone appeared once. This chain joins TRBV5-1 and TRBJ1-1, with D maybe TRBD1 (5 bases). Germline values: CDR1 SGHRS, CDR2 YFSETQ. Trimming took off 0 bases at V and 3 bases at J, with 9 bases between the two ends. This CDR3 has 14 amino acids. The CDR3 bases are TGCGCCAGCAGCTTGGCCACAGGAGACACTGAAGCTTTCTTT. Translating gives CASSLATGDTEAFF.

This chain uses TRBV19 with TRBJ1-1; the D is unclear. CDR1 and CDR2 (germline): LNHDA, SQIVND (reference sequence). This CDR3 has 15 amino acids. V shed 3 bases and J shed 1 base, with 12 bases lying between them. The CDR3 nucleotides read TGTGCCAGTAGTATTCCTCGTTTAGCGAACACTGAAGCTTTCTTT. It encodes CASSIPRLANTEAFF.

The chain is built from TRBV5-6 and TRBJ2-3; 9 nucleotides agree with TRBD2. The CDR3 is made up of 15 amino acids. Trimming cost V 4 bases and J 4 bases; bases outside gene matches: 7. Germline V gene lookup returns CDR1 SGHDT and CDR2 YYEEEE. CDR3 residues: CASSTLAGRADTQYF. DNA of the CDR3: TGTGCCAGCAGCACACTAGCGGGTAGGGCAGATACGCAGTATTTT. The variable domain in full, completed from reference TRBV5-6 and TRBJ2-3, reads DAGVTQSPTHLIKTRGQQVTLRCSPKSGHDTVSWYQQALGQGPQFIFQYYEEEERQRGNFPDRFSGHQFPNYSSELNVNALLLGDSALYLCASSTLAGRADTQYFGPGTRLTVL.